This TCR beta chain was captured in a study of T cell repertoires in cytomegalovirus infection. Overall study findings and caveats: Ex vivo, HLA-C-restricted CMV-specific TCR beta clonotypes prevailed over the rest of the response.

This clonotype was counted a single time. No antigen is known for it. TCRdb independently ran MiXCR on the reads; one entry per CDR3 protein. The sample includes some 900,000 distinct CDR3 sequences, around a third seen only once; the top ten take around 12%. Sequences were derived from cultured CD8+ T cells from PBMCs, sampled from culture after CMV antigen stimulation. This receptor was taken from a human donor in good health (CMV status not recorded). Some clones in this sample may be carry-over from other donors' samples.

The CDR3 coding sequence is TGTGCCAGCAGCACTCCTGGGACCGACTCTGGAAACACCATATATTTT. Residues: CASSTPGTDSGNTIYF. The genes are TRBV13 and TRBJ1-3; D perhaps matches TRBD1 (5 bases). The CDR3 extends over 16 amino acids. CDR1 and CDR2 from the germline V gene are PRHDT and FYEKMQ (reference sequence). Trimming stripped 5 bases from V and 0 bases from J, with 14 bases between.